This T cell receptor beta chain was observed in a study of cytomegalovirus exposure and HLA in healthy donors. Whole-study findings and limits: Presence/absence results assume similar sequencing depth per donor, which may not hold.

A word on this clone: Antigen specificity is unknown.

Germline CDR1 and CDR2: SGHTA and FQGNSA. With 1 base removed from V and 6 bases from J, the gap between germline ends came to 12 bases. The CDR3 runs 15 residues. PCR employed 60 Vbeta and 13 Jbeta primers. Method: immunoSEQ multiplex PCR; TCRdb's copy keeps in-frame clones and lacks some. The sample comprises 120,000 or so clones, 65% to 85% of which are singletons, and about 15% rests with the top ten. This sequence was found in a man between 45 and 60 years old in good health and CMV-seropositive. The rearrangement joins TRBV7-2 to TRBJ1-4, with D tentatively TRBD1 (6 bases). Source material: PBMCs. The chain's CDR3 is CASSLVGARDEKLFF. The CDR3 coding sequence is TGTGCCAGCAGCTTAGTGGGGGCTCGCGATGAAAAACTGTTTTTT.